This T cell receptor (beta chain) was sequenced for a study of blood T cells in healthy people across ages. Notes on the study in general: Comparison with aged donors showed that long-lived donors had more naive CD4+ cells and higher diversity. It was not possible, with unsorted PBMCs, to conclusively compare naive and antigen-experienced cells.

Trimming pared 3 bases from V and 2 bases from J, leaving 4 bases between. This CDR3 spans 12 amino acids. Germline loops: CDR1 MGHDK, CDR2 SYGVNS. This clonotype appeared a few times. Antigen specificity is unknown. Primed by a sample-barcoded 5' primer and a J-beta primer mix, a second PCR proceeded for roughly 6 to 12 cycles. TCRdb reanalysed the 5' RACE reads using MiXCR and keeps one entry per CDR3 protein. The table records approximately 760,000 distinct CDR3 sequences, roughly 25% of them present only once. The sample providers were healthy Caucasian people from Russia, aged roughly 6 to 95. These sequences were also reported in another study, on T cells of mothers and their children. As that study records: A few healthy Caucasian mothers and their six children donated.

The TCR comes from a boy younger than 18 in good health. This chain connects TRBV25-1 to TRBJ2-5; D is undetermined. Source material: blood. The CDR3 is CASSESQETQYF. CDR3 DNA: TGTGCCAGCAGTGAGTCACAAGAGACCCAGTACTTC.